This T cell receptor beta chain stems from a study of CD8 T cells in ankylosing spondylitis. The ends were cut back, 0 bases at V and 4 bases at J, with 9 bases in the middle. This CDR3 has 14 residues. The germline gives CDR1 MNHEY, CDR2 SVGAGI. This clonotype was counted only a few times. Its antigen is unidentified. Findings and limits, study-wide: Blood of patients with ankylosing spondylitis appeared to be characterized by a TCR beta motif of several highly homologous variants. Past studies reported some motif variants in reactive arthritis synovial fluid and blood. As reported, disease-linked clones showed significant enrichment in matched ankylosing spondylitis synovial fluid.

For TCR beta, libraries came from quantitative 5'-RACE with molecular barcodes. From the 5' RACE reads, TCRdb called clonotypes with MiXCR, one entry per CDR3 protein. The sample contains 250,000 to 350,000 distinct CDR3 sequences, roughly 20% of which appear only once. This chain connects TRBV6-5 to TRBJ2-5; D assignment may be TRBD1 or TRBD2 (5 bases each). This TCR was recovered from a male donor with ankylosing spondylitis or in good health (not recorded which). Source material: blood, either unsorted or a sorted T cell fraction (not recorded which). The CDR3 sequence is CASSYSNGGETQYF. In DNA form, the CDR3 reads TGTGCCAGCAGTTACTCGAATGGGGGAGAGACCCAGTACTTC.